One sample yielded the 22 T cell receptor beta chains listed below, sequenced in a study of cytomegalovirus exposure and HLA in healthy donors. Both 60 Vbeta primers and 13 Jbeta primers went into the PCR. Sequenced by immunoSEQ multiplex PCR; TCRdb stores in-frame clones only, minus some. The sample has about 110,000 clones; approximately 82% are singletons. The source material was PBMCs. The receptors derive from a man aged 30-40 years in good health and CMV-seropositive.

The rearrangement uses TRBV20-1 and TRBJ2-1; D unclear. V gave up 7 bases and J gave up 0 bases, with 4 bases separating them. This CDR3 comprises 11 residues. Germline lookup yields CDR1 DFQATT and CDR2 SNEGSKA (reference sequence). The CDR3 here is CSVLSYNEQFF. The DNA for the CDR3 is TGCAGTGTTCTCTCCTACAATGAGCAGTTCTTC.

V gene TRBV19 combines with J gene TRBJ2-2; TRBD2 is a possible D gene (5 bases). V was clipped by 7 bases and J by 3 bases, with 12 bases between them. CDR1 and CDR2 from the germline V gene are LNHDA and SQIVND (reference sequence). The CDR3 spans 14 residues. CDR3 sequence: CASTRLPDTGELFF. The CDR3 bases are TGTGCCAGTACCAGACTACCCGACACCGGGGAGCTGTTTTTT.

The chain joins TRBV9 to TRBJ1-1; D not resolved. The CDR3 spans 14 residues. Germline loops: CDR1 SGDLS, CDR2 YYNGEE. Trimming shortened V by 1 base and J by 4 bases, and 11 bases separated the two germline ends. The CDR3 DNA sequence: TGTGCCAGCAGCGTATTGGACTTGGGCACTGAAGCTTTCTTT. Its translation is CASSVLDLGTEAFF.

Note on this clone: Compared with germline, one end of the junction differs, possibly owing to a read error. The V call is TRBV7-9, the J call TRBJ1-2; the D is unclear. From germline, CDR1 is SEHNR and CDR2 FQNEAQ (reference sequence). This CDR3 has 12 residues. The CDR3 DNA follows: TGTTCCAGCAGCTTAGAGCGGTATGGCTACACCTTC. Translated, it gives CSSSLERYGYTF.

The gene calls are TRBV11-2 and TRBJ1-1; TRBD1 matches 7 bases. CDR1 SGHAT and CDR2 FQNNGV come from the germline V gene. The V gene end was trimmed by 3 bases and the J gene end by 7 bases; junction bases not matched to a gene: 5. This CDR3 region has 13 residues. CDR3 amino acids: CASSFTGEIEAFF. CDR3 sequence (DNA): TGTGCCAGCAGCTTTACAGGGGAGATTGAAGCTTTCTTT. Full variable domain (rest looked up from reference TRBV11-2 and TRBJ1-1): EAGVAQSPRYKIIEKRQSVAFWCNPISGHATLYWYQQILGQGPKLLIQFQNNGVVDDSQLPKDRFSAERLKGVDSTLKIQPAKLEDSAVYLCASSFTGEIEAFFGQGTRLTVV.

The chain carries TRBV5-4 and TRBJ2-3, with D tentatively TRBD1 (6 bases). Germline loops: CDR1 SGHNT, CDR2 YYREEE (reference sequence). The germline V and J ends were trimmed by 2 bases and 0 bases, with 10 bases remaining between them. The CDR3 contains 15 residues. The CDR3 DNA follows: TGTGCCAGCAGCTTAGGACAGACTAGCACAGATACGCAGTATTTT. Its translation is CASSLGQTSTDTQYF.

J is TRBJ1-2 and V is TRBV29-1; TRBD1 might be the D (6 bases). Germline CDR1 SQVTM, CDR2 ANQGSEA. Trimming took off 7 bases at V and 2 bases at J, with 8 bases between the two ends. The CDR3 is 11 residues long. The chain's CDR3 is CSAGVNYGYTF. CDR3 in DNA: TGCAGCGCAGGGGTAAACTATGGCTACACCTTC.

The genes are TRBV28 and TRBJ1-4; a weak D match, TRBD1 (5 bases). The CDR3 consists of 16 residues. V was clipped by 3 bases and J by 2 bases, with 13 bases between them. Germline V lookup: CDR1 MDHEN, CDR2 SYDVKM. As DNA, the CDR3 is TGTGCCAGCAGTTTCCCCCAGGGAACGACTAATGAAAAACTGTTTTTT. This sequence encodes CASSFPQGTTNEKLFF.

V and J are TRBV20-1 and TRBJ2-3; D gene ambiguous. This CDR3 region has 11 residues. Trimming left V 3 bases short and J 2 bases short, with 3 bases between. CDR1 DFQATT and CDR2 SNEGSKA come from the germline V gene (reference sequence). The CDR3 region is CSARATDTQYF. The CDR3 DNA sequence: TGCAGTGCTAGGGCCACAGATACGCAGTATTTT.

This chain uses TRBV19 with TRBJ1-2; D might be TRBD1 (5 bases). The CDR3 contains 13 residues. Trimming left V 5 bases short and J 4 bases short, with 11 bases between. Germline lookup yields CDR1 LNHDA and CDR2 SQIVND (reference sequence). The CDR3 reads CASSPSQGYGYTF. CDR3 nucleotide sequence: TGTGCCAGTAGTCCTTCGCAGGGCTATGGCTACACCTTC.

CDR3 sequence reads: CASSPLGQGTYNEQFF. As DNA, the CDR3 is TGTGCCAGCAGCCCATTAGGACAGGGGACATACAATGAGCAGTTCTTC. The chain employs TRBV7-2 and TRBJ2-1, with TRBD1 identical over 9 bases. V shed 5 bases and J 4 bases; nucleotides not matched to a gene: 9. From germline, CDR1 is SGHTA and CDR2 FQGNSA. CDR3 length: 16 amino acids.

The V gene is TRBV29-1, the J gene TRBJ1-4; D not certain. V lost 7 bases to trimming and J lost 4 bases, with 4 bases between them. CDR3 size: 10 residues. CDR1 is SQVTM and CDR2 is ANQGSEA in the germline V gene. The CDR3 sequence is CSAINEKLFF. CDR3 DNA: TGCAGCGCTATTAATGAAAAACTGTTTTTT.

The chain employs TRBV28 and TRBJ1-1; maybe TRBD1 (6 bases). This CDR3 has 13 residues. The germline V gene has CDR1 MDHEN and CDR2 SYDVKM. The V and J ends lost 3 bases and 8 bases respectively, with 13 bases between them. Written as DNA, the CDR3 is TGTGCCAGCAGTTTTGGGGGCAAAGGAGAAGCTTTCTTT. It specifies CASSFGGKGEAFF.

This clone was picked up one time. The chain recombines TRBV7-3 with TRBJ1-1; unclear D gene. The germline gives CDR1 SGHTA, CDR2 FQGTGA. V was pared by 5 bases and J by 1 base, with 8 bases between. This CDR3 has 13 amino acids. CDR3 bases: TGTGCCAGCAGCCGAGTTCCGAACACTGAAGCTTTCTTT. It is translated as CASSRVPNTEAFF.

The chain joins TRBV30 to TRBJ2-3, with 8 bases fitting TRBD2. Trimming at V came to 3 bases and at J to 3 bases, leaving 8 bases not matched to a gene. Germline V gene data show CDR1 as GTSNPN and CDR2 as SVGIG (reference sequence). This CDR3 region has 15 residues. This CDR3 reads CAWSPGGGRTDTQYF. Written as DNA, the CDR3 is TGTGCCTGGAGCCCCGGGGGGGGGCGAACAGATACGCAGTATTTT.

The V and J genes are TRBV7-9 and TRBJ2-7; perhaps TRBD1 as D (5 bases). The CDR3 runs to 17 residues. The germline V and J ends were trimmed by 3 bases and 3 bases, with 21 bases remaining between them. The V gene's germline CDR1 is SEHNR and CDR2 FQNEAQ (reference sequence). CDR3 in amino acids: CASSFPQRGIPSYEQYF. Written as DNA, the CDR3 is TGTGCCAGCAGCTTTCCCCAAAGGGGCATCCCGAGCTACGAGCAGTACTTC.

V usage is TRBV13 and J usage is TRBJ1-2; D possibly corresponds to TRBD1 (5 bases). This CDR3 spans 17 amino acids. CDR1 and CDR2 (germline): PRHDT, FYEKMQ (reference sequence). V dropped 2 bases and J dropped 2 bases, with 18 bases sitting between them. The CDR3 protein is CASSLYPGGADNYGYTF. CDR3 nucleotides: TGTGCCAGCAGCTTATACCCCGGTGGGGCGGACAACTATGGCTACACCTTC.

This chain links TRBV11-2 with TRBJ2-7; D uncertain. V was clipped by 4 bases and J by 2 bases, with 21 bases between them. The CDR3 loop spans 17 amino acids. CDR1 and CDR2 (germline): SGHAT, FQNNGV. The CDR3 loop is CASSSCEEWKFPYEQYV. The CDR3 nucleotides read TGTGCCAGCAGCTCCTGTGAGGAATGGAAATTTCCCTACGAGCAGTACGTC.

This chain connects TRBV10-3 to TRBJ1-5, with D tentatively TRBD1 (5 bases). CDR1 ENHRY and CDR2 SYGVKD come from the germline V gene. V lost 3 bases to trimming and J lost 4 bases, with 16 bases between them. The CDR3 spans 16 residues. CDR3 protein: CAISDSGGRGNQPQHF. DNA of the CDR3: TGTGCCATCAGTGATTCCGGGGGACGAGGGAATCAGCCCCAGCATTTT.

In nucleotides, the CDR3 is TGCGCCAGCAGCTTGGTCGTCCAAGAGACCCAGTACTTC. This encodes CASSLVVQETQYF. The chain is built from TRBV5-1 and TRBJ2-5, with unresolved D. CDR1 and CDR2 (germline): SGHRS, YFSETQ. V was shortened by 0 bases and J by 1 base, with 4 bases between the two germline ends. The CDR3 spans 13 residues.

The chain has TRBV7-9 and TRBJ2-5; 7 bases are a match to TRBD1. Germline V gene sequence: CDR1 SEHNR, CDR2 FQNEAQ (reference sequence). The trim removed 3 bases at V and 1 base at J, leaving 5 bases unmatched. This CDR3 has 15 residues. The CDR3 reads CASSFDRVPQETQYF. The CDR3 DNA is TGTGCCAGCAGCTTCGACAGGGTCCCCCAAGAGACCCAGTACTTC.

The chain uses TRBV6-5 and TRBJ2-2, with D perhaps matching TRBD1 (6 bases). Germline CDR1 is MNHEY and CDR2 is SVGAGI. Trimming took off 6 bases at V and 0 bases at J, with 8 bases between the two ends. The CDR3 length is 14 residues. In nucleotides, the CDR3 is TGTGCCAGCAGGGGGGACACGAACACCGGGGAGCTGTTTTTT. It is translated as CASRGDTNTGELFF.